This TCR beta chain comes out of a study of spatial heterogeneity in lung cancer. About the research overall: Those follow-up PBMC samples that were available underwent sequencing, at a median interval of roughly 22 months following resection. Fewer alpha-chain than beta-chain sequences were consistently detected. Findings of the study overall: Expanded tumor TCRs that were ubiquitous appeared in blood more at resection than follow-up.

With 6 bases clipped from V and 7 bases from J, the junction kept 12 bases outside the gene matches. In germline, CDR1 is MNHEY, CDR2 SVGAGI. This CDR3 has 15 amino acids. TCRdb reprocessed the 5' RACE reads with MiXCR, giving one entry per CDR3 protein. The sample has fewer than 20,000 distinct CDR3 sequences, 7% to 10% seen once. The table lists this clonotype with many counts. Its cognate antigen is unknown. The time point: blood at routine non-recurrence follow-up after resection. In each case, whole RNA from tumor, nontumor lung or frozen PBMC was sequenced unsorted. The receptor was derived from a male donor with early-stage non-small cell lung cancer. This material consisted of PBMCs, taken at follow-up. The gene calls are TRBV6-5 and TRBJ1-2; 9 bases fit TRBD1. CDR3 nucleotide sequence: TGTGCCAGCAGCTCGGGGAACACAGGGGGCTTTGGCTACACCTTC. Translation: CASSSGNTGGFGYTF.